This entry features one TCR beta chain sequence. Clones were read by immunoSEQ multiplex PCR, and TCRdb kept only the in-frame ones, dropping some. The table includes about 610,000 clones, roughly 88% detected once. The data derive from a study of shared T cell receptors in the human thymus. The germline CDR1 and CDR2 sequences are KGHSH and LQKENI. This CDR3 comprises 14 residues. V was clipped by 6 bases and J by 2 bases, with 14 bases between them. This same sample was also taken into another study, of human thymus T cells.

This clonotype was sampled from a boy less than two years old with a congenital heart defect. The chain uses TRBV18 and TRBJ2-7; no firm D call. Sequenced sample: thymocytes. Here the CDR3 reads CASSPWQDAYEQYF. In nucleotides, the CDR3 is TGTGCCAGCTCCCCATGGCAGGATGCCTACGAGCAGTACTTC. Looking up the rest from reference TRBV18 and TRBJ2-7 gives the full variable domain: NAGVMQNPRHLVRRRGQEARLRCSPMKGHSHVYWYRQLPEEGLKFMVYLQKENIIDESGMPKERFSAEFPKEGPSILRIQQVVRGDSAAYFCASSPWQDAYEQYFGPGTRLTVT.